This T cell receptor (beta chain) comes out of a study of shared clonotypes between healthy human individuals. Study-wide results and limits: Even with large depth, rarefaction showed that sorted-subset sequencing was incomplete.

Sequencing was performed with immunoSEQ multiplex PCR; in TCRdb, only in-frame clones are kept and a portion is missing. The repertoire consists of approximately 1.5 million clones, with about 98.5% occurring once and the leading ten covering 0.36%. In the case of this clone: The antigen remains undetermined.

The sequencing sample was made of naive CD4+ T cells sorted from blood. The subset here: CD45RA+ positively selected. The sequence derives from a man aged 25-40 years in good health.

Here the CDR3 DNA reads TGCAGCGTCCTAGGGAGGAATAGCGTTAGCTCTGGGGCCAACGTCCTGACTTTC. Protein sequence: CSVLGRNSVSSGANVLTF. The genes are TRBV29-1 and TRBJ2-6; possible D gene TRBD2, 6 bases. The germline V gene encodes CDR1 SQVTM and CDR2 ANQGSEA. The CDR3 extends over 18 amino acids. V was clipped by 6 bases and J by 0 bases, with 21 bases between them.